The source of this T cell receptor beta chain is a study of T cell changes during pregnancy in multiple sclerosis. Germline V gene lookup returns CDR1 SGDLS and CDR2 YYNGEE. V dropped 2 bases and J dropped 4 bases, with 15 bases sitting between them. The CDR3 is 15 residues long. Method: immunoSEQ multiplex PCR; TCRdb's copy keeps in-frame clones and lacks some. The table records approximately 48,000 clones, approximately 94% of them present only once. This sequence originates from a female donor with multiple sclerosis, enrolled in a pregnancy study. The sample consisted of CD4+ T cells from peripheral blood mononuclear cells, taken in the second trimester of pregnancy. The chain carries TRBV9 and TRBJ1-2; D not resolved. CDR3 in DNA: TGTGCCAGCAGCGTTGCCCTTAGTTTTCCCTATGGCTACACCTTC. Translated: CASSVALSFPYGYTF. The full variable domain, completed using reference TRBV9 and TRBJ1-2, is DSGVTQTPKHLITATGQRVTLRCSPRSGDLSVYWYQQSLDQGLQFLIQYYNGEERAKGNILERFSAQQFPDLHSELNLSSLELGDSALYFCASSVALSFPYGYTFGSGTRLTVV.